The clone carrying this T cell receptor beta chain was seen only a few times. Its antigen remains unidentified. The time point was: patch test 2, 6 weeks after DPC sensitization. As to treatment: therapeutic diphenylcyclopropenone sensitization with weekly scalp DPC. The CDR3 consists of 13 residues. CDR1 is SGHTA and CDR2 is FQGNSA in the germline V gene. The V end was cut by 5 bases, the J end by 2 bases, with 9 bases between. This entry is derived from a study of human T cells and chemical hapten exposure. Findings and limits, study-wide: Expanded TCRs made up significantly more big CDR3 similarity clusters than controls did.

Individual cDNA molecules in this library carried unique molecular identifiers. TCRdb passed the RACE reads through MiXCR, listing each CDR3 protein once. The repertoire holds some 350,000 distinct CDR3 sequences, just under 6.5% seen once, with 4.5% to 6% in the top ten. The V and J genes are TRBV7-2 and TRBJ2-5; D is perhaps TRBD1 (5 bases). The sequencing here drew on whole blood, taken in connection with sensitization to the hapten diphenylcyclopropenone (DPC). The clonotype comes from a woman aged 18-35 years with alopecia areata. Some clones in this sample may be carry-over from other donors' samples. The CDR3 loop reads CASSDGHQETQYF. CDR3 nucleotide sequence: TGTGCCAGCAGCGACGGACATCAAGAGACCCAGTACTTC.